This T cell receptor beta chain was recovered during a study of regulatory T cells in long-lasting Graves disease. V lost 5 bases to trimming and J lost 3 bases; unmatched junction nucleotides: 6. Germline V gene data show CDR1 as SEHNR and CDR2 as FQNEAQ (reference sequence). The CDR3 spans 14 residues. This clonotype was detected ten times or more. Construction of the TCR beta libraries employed iRepertoire HTBI primers in conjunction with Arm-PCR of CDR3 regions. TCRdb re-analysed the multiplex PCR reads in MiXCR, keeping a single row per CDR3 protein. The table shows approximately 360,000 distinct CDR3 sequences, with about 10% occurring only once. Noted time point: newly diagnosed GD, antithyroid drugs for less than 3 months. RNA isolated from PBMCs was used to make the TCR library. The sample was also linked to a second study, of T cells in Graves' hyperthyroidism and ophthalmopathy.

The source material was peripheral blood mononuclear cells (PBMCs), sampled at new diagnosis, from a patient treated with antithyroid drugs. This chain connects TRBV7-9 to TRBJ2-7, with TRBD2 identical over 8 bases. This clonotype was sampled from a woman in her late teens or twenties with Graves disease. CDR3 loop: CASSGGAGDYEQYF. CDR3 sequence (DNA): TGTGCCAGCAGCGGGGGAGCGGGGGACTACGAGCAGTACTTC.